A selection of T cell receptor beta chains follows, all from one sample in a study of resident and recirculating memory T cells in vitiligo. Repertoires were generated with immunoSEQ multiplex PCR, while TCRdb's copy carries only in-frame clones and drops some. The table shows tens of thousands of clones, with 91% occurring only once. Input material: blood. These receptors were collected from a male donor with vitiligo. Both conserved end residues are part of each CDR3. The order of the fields is D gene, J gene, V gene, clone size, CDR3 protein, CDR3 DNA. A D gene is named only where the DNA matches it firmly. Only part of the rows carry a size: once, few, many, or a class if the clone is expanded.

NA TRBJ1-5 TRBV25-1 few CASSGPGNQPQHF TGTGCCAGCAGTGGGCCAGGTAATCAGCCCCAGCATTTT
TRBD1 TRBJ2-7 TRBV29-1 NA CSVGGQGASGGQYF TGCAGCGTTGGGGGACAGGGGGCCTCTGGAGGGCAGTACTTC
NA TRBJ1-6 TRBV9 NA CASSVPGSPLHF TGTGCCAGCAGCGTCCCTGGCTCACCCCTCCACTTT
NA TRBJ2-2 TRBV6-5 NA CASSPLNTGELFF TGTGCCAGCAGCCCCTTGAACACCGGGGAGCTGTTTTTT
NA TRBJ1-6 TRBV19 NA CASNRPGGSDSPLHF TGTGCCAGTAACCGACCTGGGGGGAGCGATTCACCCCTCCACTTT
NA TRBJ2-5 TRBV2 NA CASNRDKETQYF TGTGCCAGCAACAGGGACAAAGAGACCCAGTACTTC
TRBD1 TRBJ1-2 TRBV5-8 NA CASSLDRGLGGYTF TGTGCCAGCAGCTTGGACAGGGGACTTGGTGGCTACACCTTC
NA TRBJ2-7 TRBV5-1 NA CASSLSPSSYEQYF TGCGCCAGCAGCTTGAGCCCAAGCTCCTACGAGCAGTACTTC
NA TRBJ1-5 TRBV12-2 NA CASRLTPKAAPGVGLYSNQPQHF TGTGCAAGTCGTTTGACCCCCAAGGCGGCCCCCGGGGTCGGGCTTTATAGCAATCAGCCCCAGCATTTT
TRBD1 TRBJ1-6 TRBV28 NA CASSSPQGAGSPLHF TGTGCCAGCAGTTCCCCACAGGGGGCCGGCTCACCCCTCCACTTT
NA TRBJ2-1 TRBV7-3 NA CASSLTEFGFRNGEQFF TGTGCCAGCAGCTTAACCGAATTCGGGTTTAGGAACGGTGAGCAGTTCTTC
TRBD1 TRBJ2-2 TRBV28 NA CASSWTGALGSNF TGTGCCAGCAGTTGGACAGGGGCCCTAGGCAGTAATTTT
NA TRBJ2-1 TRBV6-1 NA CASSKKDFYNEQFF TGTGCCAGCAGTAAAAAGGACTTTTACAATGAGCAGTTCTTC
NA TRBJ2-7 TRBV28 NA CASSFTSHEQYF TGTGCCAGCAGTTTCACTAGTCATGAGCAGTACTTC
TRBD1 TRBJ1-5 TRBV27 NA CASNPTGLLNQPQHF TGTGCCAGCAACCCGACAGGGCTTCTCAATCAGCCCCAGCATTTT
TRBD1 TRBJ2-7 TRBV7-9 NA CASSSGDSGARDYEQYF TGTGCCAGCAGCTCCGGGGACAGCGGCGCGAGAGACTACGAGCAGTACTTC
NA TRBJ2-3 TRBV10-3 once CAISETPADTQYF TGTGCCATCAGTGAGACCCCGGCAGATACGCAGTATTTT
NA TRBJ2-2 TRBV5-1 NA CASSSGTSPTGELFF TGCGCCAGCAGCTCCGGGACATCTCCCACCGGGGAGCTGTTTTTT
NA TRBJ1-1 TRBV6-1 NA CASSEKRDTEAFF TGTGCCAGCAGTGAAAAGAGGGACACTGAAGCTTTCTTT
TRBD1 TRBJ2-2 TRBV11-2 NA CASSLMSGGNTGELFF TGTGCCAGCAGCTTAATGTCAGGGGGAAACACCGGGGAGCTGTTTTTT
NA TRBJ2-2 TRBV7-2 NA CASSPTVGGTGELFF TGTGCCAGCAGCCCCACCGTCGGGGGAACCGGGGAGCTGTTTTTT
NA TRBJ1-2 TRBV28 NA CASSYVIRGEGYTF TGTGCCAGCAGTTACGTCATCCGGGGGGAGGGCTACACCTTC
TRBD2 TRBJ2-3 TRBV4-1 NA CASSQGPSSGVKDTQYF TGCGCCAGCAGCCAAGGGCCGAGTAGCGGGGTAAAAGATACGCAGTATTTT
TRBD1 TRBJ2-7 TRBV7-9 NA CASSSEDRGFAYEQYF TGTGCCAGCAGCTCCGAGGACAGGGGCTTTGCCTACGAGCAGTACTTC
NA TRBJ2-7 TRBV28 NA CASSLFPGWYEQYF TGTGCCAGCAGTTTATTCCCAGGGTGGTACGAGCAGTACTTC
NA TRBJ2-1 TRBV21-1 NA CASSPRGLSSYNEQFF TGTGCCAGCAGCCCTCGGGGTTTAAGCTCCTACAATGAGCAGTTCTTC
NA TRBJ2-2 TRBV9 NA CASSVRTGLEGTGELFF TGTGCCAGCAGCGTCAGAACGGGCCTCGAGGGCACCGGGGAGCTGTTTTTT
NA TRBJ1-5 TRBV29-1 NA CSAGDSNQPQHF TGCAGCGCCGGAGATAGCAATCAGCCCCAGCATTTT